This T cell receptor beta chain originates from a study of shared T cell receptors in the human thymus. Germline V gene data show CDR1 as MNHEY and CDR2 as SVGAGI. V was trimmed by 6 bases and J by 1 base, leaving 9 bases between them. The CDR3 has 13 residues. The method was immunoSEQ multiplex PCR; TCRdb's version includes in-frame clones alone and lacks a portion of them. This sample yields 700,000 to 750,000 clones, of which over 75% are seen a single time; 0.0095% to 0.011% belongs to the top ten. The same data also went into a second study, on human thymus T cells. That work contributes: Healthy Finnish infants having corrective surgery for congenital heart defects served as donors. What related research reported was that thymic repertoires overlapped highly among unrelated individuals.

This clonotype originated in a girl in the first two years of life with a congenital heart defect. The sample consisted of thymocytes. This chain connects TRBV6-5 to TRBJ1-1; D ambiguous. The chain's CDR3 is CASSPRRNTEAFF. CDR3 bases: TGTGCCAGCAGCCCTAGACGGAACACTGAAGCTTTCTTT.